What follows describes a single T cell receptor beta chain. This clone's antigen is unknown. The record has no base qualities; no much larger clone is one base away. The immunoSEQ Assay, a bias-controlled multiplex PCR, was used to amplify TCRbeta CDR3 regions from genomic DNA. In the original analysis: Nucleated cell counts per sample were estimated from amplification of reference gene primers within the assay. To quantify the absolute abundance of each unique TCRbeta CDR3 rearrangement, sequence reads were collapsed and filtered. For each sample, productive Simpson clonality was calculated by taking the square root of Simpson's diversity index across productive rearrangements. TCRdb retrieved this table from immuneACCESS and kept in-frame rearrangements only. Not all clones are present; in checked studies, unresolved V genes account for under half, and no reason is known for the remainder. V and J calls and clone size follow that table, whereas D and trimming were derived from the DNA. The sample table shows about 35,000 clones, and approximately 87% are seen once. The top ten hold roughly a tenth of the sample.

This record belongs to a study of blood T cell repertoires in COVID-19 (TCRdb year 2020). Regarding the research as a whole: Collaborator samples came from the United States, Italy and Spain and covered acute and convalescent phases of COVID-19. The material from the prospective study consisted of cDNA or gDNA derived from T cells, B-cell-depleted T cells, or PBMCs. Deeply sampled blood TCRbeta repertoires from subjects exposed to, actively infected with, or recovered from COVID-19 were included in the dataset. The repertoires were released in a freely available public database intended as a resource for research on the immune response to SARS-CoV-2. The samples were drawn from two sources: the first 160 participants of the ongoing ImmuneRACE study, and 950 to 1,500 subjects contributed by 6 global collaborators. The sample metadata nearly always contained a de-identified subject ID, COVID-19 status, age in years and sex. Where HLA class I and class II types were available, the types were taken from metadata supplied by the sample provider, not from assay-based typing. Results and caveats for the whole study, not just this receptor: How much clinical and demographic metadata was included differed by source and by participant, and the metadata was provided uncurated.

Each collaborating institution followed its own protocols to collect whole blood in K2EDTA tubes. For TCRbeta analysis, collaborators shipped samples in one of three forms: frozen whole blood, isolated PBMCs, or DNA extracted from either of those sample types. The CDR3 contains 14 residues, cysteine and phenylalanine counted. Just CDR3 DNA is preserved here, 42 bases in frame from base 1. The germline V gene specifies ENHRY as CDR1 and SYGVKD as CDR2. V sheds 3 bases and J sheds 3 bases, leaving 12 bases between their ends. The receptor was isolated from a man older than 75 with active COVID-19. Sequences were obtained from peripheral blood. The chain is made from TRBV10-3 and TRBJ2-7; the best D guess is TRBD1, with 8 bases matching. The nucleotide sequence reads TGTGCCATCAGTGACACAGGGGGGGACTACGAGCAGTACTTC. This sequence encodes CAISDTGGDYEQYF.